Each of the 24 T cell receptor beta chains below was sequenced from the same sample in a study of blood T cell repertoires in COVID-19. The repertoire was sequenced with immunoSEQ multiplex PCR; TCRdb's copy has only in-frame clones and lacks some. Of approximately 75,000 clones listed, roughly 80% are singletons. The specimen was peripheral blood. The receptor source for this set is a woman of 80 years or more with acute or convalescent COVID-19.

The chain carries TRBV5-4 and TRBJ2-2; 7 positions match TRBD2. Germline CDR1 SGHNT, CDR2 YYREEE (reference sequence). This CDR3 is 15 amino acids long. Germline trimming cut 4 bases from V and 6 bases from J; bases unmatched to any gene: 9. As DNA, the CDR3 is TGTGCCAGCAGCCCGCCGGGACTAAGGTCCGGGGAGCTGTTTTTT. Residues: CASSPPGLRSGELFF.

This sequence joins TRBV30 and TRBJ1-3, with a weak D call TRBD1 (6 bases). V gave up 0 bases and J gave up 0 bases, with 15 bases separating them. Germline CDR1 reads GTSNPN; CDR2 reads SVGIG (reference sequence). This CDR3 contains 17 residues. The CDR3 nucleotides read TGTGCCTGGAGTGTACTGGACAGCTTTTACTCTGGAAACACCATATATTTT. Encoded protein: CAWSVLDSFYSGNTIYF.

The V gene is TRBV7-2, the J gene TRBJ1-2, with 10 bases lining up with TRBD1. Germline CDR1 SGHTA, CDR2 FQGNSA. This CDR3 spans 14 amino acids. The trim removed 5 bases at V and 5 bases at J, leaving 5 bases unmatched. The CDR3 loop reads CASSPRQGAYGYTF. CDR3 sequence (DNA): TGTGCCAGCAGCCCAAGACAGGGGGCATATGGCTACACCTTC. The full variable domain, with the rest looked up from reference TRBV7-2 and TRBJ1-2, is GAGVSQSPSNKVTEKGKDVELRCDPISGHTALYWYRQSLGQGLEFLIYFQGNSAPDKSGLPSDRFSAERTGGSVSTLTIQRTQQEDSAVYLCASSPRQGAYGYTFGSGTRLTVV.

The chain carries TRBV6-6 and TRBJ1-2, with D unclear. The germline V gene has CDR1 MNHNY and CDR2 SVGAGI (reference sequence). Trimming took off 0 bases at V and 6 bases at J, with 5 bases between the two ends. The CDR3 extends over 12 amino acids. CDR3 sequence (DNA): TGTGCCAGCAGTTACTCCGGGGATGGCTACACCTTC. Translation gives CASSYSGDGYTF.

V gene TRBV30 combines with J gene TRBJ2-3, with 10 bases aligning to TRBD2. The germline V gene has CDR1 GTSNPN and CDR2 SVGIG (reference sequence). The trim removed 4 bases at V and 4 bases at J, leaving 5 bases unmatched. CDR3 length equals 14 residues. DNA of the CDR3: TGTGCCTGGACAAGCGGGAGGGGGGCAGATACGCAGTATTTT. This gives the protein CAWTSGRGADTQYF.

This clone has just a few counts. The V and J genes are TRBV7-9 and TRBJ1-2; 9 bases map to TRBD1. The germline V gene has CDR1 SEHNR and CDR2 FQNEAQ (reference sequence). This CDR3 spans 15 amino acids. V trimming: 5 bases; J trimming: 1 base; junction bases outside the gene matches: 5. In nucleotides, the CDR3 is TGTGCCAGCAGCCTCCAGACAGGGGGTAACTATGGCTACACCTTC. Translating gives CASSLQTGGNYGYTF.

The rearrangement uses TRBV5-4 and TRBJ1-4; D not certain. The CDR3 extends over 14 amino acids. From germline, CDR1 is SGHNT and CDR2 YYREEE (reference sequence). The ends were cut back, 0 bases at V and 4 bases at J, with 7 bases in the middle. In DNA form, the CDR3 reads TGTGCCAGCAGCTTGGAAGGACTTAATGAAAAACTGTTTTTT. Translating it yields CASSLEGLNEKLFF.

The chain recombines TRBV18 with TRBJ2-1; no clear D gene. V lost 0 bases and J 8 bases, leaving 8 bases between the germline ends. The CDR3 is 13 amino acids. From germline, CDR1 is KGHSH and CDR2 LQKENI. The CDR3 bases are TGTGCCAGCTCACCACCCGTCCTCGATGAGCAGTTCTTC. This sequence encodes CASSPPVLDEQFF.

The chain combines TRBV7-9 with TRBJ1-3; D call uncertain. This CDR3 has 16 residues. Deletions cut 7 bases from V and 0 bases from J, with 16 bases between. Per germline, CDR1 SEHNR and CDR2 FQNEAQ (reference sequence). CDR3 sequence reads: CASIRRTPNSGNTIYF. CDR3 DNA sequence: TGTGCCAGCATCCGGAGGACGCCAAACTCTGGAAACACCATATATTTT. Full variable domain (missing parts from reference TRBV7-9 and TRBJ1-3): DTGVSQNPRHKITKRGQNVTFRCDPISEHNRLYWYRQTLGQGPEFLTYFQNEAQLEKSRLLSDRFSAERPKGSFSTLEIQRTEQGDSAMYLCASIRRTPNSGNTIYFGEGSWLTVV.

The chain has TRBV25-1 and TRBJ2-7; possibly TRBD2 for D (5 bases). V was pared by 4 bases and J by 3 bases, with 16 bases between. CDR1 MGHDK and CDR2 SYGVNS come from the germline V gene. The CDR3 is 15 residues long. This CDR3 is CASSVGGPANYEQYF. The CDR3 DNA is TGTGCCAGCAGTGTCGGCGGGCCAGCGAACTACGAGCAGTACTTC.

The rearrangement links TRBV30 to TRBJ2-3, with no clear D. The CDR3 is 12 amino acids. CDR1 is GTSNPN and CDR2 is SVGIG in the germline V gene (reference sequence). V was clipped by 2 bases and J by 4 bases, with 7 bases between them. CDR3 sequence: CAWSSRADTQYF. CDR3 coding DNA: TGTGCCTGGAGTTCGCGTGCAGATACGCAGTATTTT. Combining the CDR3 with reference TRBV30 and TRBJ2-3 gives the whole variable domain SQTIHQWPATLVQPVGSPLSLECTVEGTSNPNLYWYRQAAGRGLQLLFYSVGIGQISSEVPQNLSASRPQDRQFILSSKKLLLSDSGFYLCAWSSRADTQYFGPGTRLTVL.

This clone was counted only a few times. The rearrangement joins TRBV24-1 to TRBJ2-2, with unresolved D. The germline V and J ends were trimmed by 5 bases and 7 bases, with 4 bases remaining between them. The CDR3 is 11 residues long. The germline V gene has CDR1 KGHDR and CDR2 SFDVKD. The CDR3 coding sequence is TGTGCCACCAGTGTCGTCGGGGAGCTGTTTTTT. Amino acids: CATSVVGELFF.

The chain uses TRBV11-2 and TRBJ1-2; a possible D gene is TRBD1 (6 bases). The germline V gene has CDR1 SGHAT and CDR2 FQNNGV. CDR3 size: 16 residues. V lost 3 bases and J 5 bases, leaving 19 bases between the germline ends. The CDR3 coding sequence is TGTGCCAGCAGCTTGTCGCGCGGGGGGCTGGGGTATGGCTACACCTTC. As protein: CASSLSRGGLGYGYTF.

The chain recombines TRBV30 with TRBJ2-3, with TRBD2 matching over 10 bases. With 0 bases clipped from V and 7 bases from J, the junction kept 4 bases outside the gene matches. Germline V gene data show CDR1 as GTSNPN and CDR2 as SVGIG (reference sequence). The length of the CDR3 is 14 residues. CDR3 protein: CAWSVAGGMYTQYF. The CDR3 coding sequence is TGTGCCTGGAGTGTAGCGGGAGGGATGTATACGCAGTATTTT.

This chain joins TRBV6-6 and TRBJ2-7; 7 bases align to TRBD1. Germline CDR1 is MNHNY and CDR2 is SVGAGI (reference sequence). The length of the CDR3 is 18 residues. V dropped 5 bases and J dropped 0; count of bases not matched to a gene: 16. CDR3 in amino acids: CASSRSTRQTGSSYEQYF. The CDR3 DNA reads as TGTGCCAGCAGTCGTTCCACGCGCCAGACAGGGAGCTCCTACGAGCAGTACTTC.

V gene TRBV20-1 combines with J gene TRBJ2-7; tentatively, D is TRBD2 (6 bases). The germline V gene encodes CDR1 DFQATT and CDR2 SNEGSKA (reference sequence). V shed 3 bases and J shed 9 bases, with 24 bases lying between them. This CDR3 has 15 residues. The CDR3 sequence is CSASYSGTSPAGQYF. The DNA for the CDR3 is TGCAGTGCTAGTTATTCCGGGACTTCCCCCGCAGGGCAGTACTTC.

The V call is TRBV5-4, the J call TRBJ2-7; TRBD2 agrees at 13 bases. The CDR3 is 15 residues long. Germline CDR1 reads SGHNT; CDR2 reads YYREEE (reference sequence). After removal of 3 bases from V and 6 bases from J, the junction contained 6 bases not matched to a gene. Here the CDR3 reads CASSSGTSGISEQYF. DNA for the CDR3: TGTGCCAGCAGCTCCGGGACTAGCGGGATCAGCGAGCAGTACTTC.

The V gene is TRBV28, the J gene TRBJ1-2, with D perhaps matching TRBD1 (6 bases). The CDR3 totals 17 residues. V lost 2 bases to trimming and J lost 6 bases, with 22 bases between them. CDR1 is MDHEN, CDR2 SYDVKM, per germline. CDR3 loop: CASSLTRSGGRGDGYTF. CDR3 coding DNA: TGTGCCAGCAGTTTAACCCGGTCGGGGGGCCGGGGAGATGGCTACACCTTC.

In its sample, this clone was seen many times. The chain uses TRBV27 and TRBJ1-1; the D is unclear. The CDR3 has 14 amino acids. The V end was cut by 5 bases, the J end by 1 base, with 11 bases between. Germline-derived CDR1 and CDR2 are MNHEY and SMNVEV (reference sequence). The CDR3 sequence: CASSRRVWNTEAFF. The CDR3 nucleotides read TGTGCCAGCAGTAGGAGGGTCTGGAACACTGAAGCTTTCTTT.

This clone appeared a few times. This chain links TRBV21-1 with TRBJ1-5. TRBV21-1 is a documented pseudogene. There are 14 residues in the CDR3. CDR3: CASSSRTGNQPQHF. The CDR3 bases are TGTGCCAGCAGCTCTCGGACGGGGAATCAGCCCCAGCATTTT.

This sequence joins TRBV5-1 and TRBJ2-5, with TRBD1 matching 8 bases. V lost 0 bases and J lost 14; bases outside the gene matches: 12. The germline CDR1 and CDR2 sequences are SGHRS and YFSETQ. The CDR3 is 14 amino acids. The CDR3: CASSLGTGKSIPYF. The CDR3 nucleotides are TGCGCCAGCAGCTTGGGGACAGGGAAGAGCATCCCATACTTC.

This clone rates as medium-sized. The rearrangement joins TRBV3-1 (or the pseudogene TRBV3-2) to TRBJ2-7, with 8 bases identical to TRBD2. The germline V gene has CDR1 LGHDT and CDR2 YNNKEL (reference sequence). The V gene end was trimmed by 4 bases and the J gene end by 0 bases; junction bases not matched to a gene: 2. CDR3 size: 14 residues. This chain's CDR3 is CASSRGTSSYEQYF. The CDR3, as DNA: TGTGCCAGCAGCCGGGGGACTAGCTCCTACGAGCAGTACTTC.

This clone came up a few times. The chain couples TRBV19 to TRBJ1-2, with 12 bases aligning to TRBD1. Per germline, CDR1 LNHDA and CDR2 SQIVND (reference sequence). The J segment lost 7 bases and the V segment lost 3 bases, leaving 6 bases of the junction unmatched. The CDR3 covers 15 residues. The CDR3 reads CASSITGTGGSGYTF. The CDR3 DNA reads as TGTGCCAGTAGTATCACCGGGACAGGGGGCTCTGGCTACACCTTC.

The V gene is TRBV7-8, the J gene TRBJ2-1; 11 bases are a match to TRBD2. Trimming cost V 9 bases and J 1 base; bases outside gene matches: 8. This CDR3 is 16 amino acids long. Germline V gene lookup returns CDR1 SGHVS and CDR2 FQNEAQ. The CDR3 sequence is CASFPGTSGSYNEQFF. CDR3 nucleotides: TGTGCCAGTTTCCCCGGGACTAGCGGTTCCTACAATGAGCAGTTCTTC. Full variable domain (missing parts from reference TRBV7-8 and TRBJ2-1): GAGVSQSPRYKVAKRGQDVALRCDPISGHVSLFWYQQALGQGPEFLTYFQNEAQLDKSGLPSDRFFAERPEGSVSTLKIQRTQQEDSAVYLCASFPGTSGSYNEQFFGPGTRLTVL.